There are a few counts of the clone carrying this T cell receptor beta chain. Its target is not known. The CDR3 spans 15 residues. V dropped 2 bases and J dropped 2 bases, with 12 bases sitting between them. Looked up from germline, CDR1 is SNHLY and CDR2 is FYNNEI. Those patients with uncontrolled infection, other autoimmune disease, pregnancy or lactation were excluded. This record belongs to a study of T cells in Graves' hyperthyroidism and ophthalmopathy. Overall study results and limits: Most clonotypes expanded in thyroid above 0.001 were likewise present in blood.

Using RNA transcripts as the source, TCR beta CDR3 regions were amplified. First-round RT-PCR of the TCR CDR3 relied on the HTBI primer set. From the multiplex PCR reads, TCRdb called clonotypes with MiXCR, one entry per CDR3 protein. The table has about 840,000 distinct CDR3 sequences, around 38% seen once. The sequencing sample was made of blood. The chain recombines TRBV2 with TRBJ1-2; D is unclear. The TCR sequence derives from a man aged 18 to 29 with Graves' hyperthyroidism. CDR3 residues: CASSEPARLNYGYTF. The CDR3, as DNA: TGTGCCAGCAGTGAACCGGCCAGACTAAACTATGGCTACACCTTC.